Shown below are 15 T cell receptor beta chains from a single sample sequenced in a study of OX40 agonist ivuxolimab in advanced cancers. Library construction relied on the immunoSEQ multiplex PCR assay. In its TCRdb copy, this immuneACCESS table keeps in-frame sequences only and misses some clones. Where compared with another copy, unresolved V genes explain less than half of these, and the others have no known cause. This sample comprises 130,000 or so clones, 85% to 95% of them detected only once. The biggest ten clones account for 1% of the sample. The material was CD4+ or CD8+ T cells sorted from blood, obtained in a trial of the OX40 agonist ivuxolimab. The receptors stem from an adult with an advanced solid tumor such as melanoma, head and neck, liver or kidney cancer.

The chain carries TRBV4-3 and TRBJ1-5, with 7 bases lining up with TRBD1. Germline CDR1 is LGHNA and CDR2 is YSLEER. Trimming took 1 base from V and 6 from J; bases not matched to a gene: 3. This CDR3 has 14 residues. The CDR3 DNA sequence: TGCGCCAGCAGCCAAGGACAGGGCGTTCAGCCCCAGCATTTT. Protein sequence: CASSQGQGVQPQHF.

The genes are TRBV4-1 and TRBJ1-2; weak D call: TRBD1 (5 bases). Trimming removed 1 base at V and 4 bases at J, with 10 bases between. Germline assignment: CDR1 MGHRA and CDR2 YSYEKL. The CDR3 covers 14 residues. The CDR3 DNA reads TGCGCCAGCAGCCAAGGTTCAGGGACCTATGGCTACACCTTC. This codes for CASSQGSGTYGYTF.

The rearrangement uses TRBV7-2 and TRBJ1-4; 8 bases map to TRBD1. Trimming at V came to 4 bases and at J to 5 bases, leaving 6 bases not matched to a gene. The germline V gene encodes CDR1 SGHTA and CDR2 FQGNSA. The CDR3 covers 15 residues. CDR3 sequence (DNA): TGTGCCAGCAGCTCGACAGGGGTATCAAATGAAAAACTGTTTTTT. It encodes CASSSTGVSNEKLFF.

The chain combines TRBV6-5 with TRBJ1-2, with a possible D match to TRBD1 (6 bases). V was shortened by 1 base and J by 8 bases, with 14 bases between the two germline ends. Germline values: CDR1 MNHEY, CDR2 SVGAGI. CDR3 length: 14 residues. CDR3 protein: CASSYLGGLTGYTF. The CDR3 nucleotides read TGTGCCAGCAGTTACTTAGGGGGATTAACCGGCTACACCTTC.

The chain couples TRBV5-6 to TRBJ1-1; D is possibly TRBD1 (5 bases). The CDR3 sequence is 15 residues long. Per germline, CDR1 SGHDT and CDR2 YYEEEE. The V end lost 0 bases, the J end lost 8 bases, and 17 bases lay between the germline ends. CDR3 in amino acids: CASSLGGLLKGEAFF. CDR3 bases: TGTGCCAGCAGCTTGGGGGGCCTTCTAAAGGGCGAAGCTTTCTTT.

The rearrangement uses TRBV5-1 and TRBJ1-2; TRBD1 is a possible D gene (5 bases). Trimming left V 0 bases short and J 7 bases short, with 13 bases between. The germline V gene has CDR1 SGHRS and CDR2 YFSETQ. The length of the CDR3 is 14 residues. CDR3 nucleotides: TGCGCCAGCAGCTTGGAAGGGGCAGCGGGTGGCTACACCTTC. It translates to CASSLEGAAGGYTF.

The chain joins TRBV4-3 to TRBJ2-2; 12 positions agree with TRBD2. From germline, CDR1 is LGHNA and CDR2 YSLEER. With V trimmed by 0 bases and J by 5 bases, 4 bases remained unmatched. This CDR3 comprises 17 residues. CDR3 in amino acids: CASSQEPSGRATGELFF. The CDR3 nucleotides read TGCGCCAGCAGCCAAGAGCCTAGCGGGAGGGCTACCGGGGAGCTGTTTTTT.

The chain carries TRBV9 and TRBJ2-1, with 9 bases identical to TRBD2. Trimming removed 0 bases from V and 5 bases from J; junction bases left unmatched: 6. The V gene's germline CDR1 is SGDLS and CDR2 YYNGEE. This CDR3 is built from 16 residues. The CDR3 spells CASSVGLREGDNEQFF. As DNA, the CDR3 is TGTGCCAGCAGCGTAGGATTGCGGGAGGGTGACAATGAGCAGTTCTTC.

The J gene is TRBJ1-5, the V gene TRBV11-2; a weak D match, TRBD1 (5 bases). The CDR3 has 13 residues. Germline-derived CDR1 and CDR2 are SGHAT and FQNNGV. The ends were cut back, 5 bases at V and 7 bases at J, with 12 bases in the middle. CDR3 residues: CASSLAEGQPQHF. The CDR3 DNA reads as TGTGCCAGCAGCCTTGCCGAGGGGCAGCCCCAGCATTTT.

The chain couples TRBV6-6 to TRBJ2-6; possibly TRBD1 for D (6 bases). This CDR3 spans 16 amino acids. CDR1 and CDR2 from the germline V gene are MNHNY and SVGAGI (reference sequence). Trimming removed 6 bases at V and 0 bases at J, with 12 bases between. CDR3 nucleotides: TGTGCCAGCAGCGAGAGGACAGTCTCTGGGGCCAACGTCCTGACTTTC. It is translated as CASSERTVSGANVLTF.

CDR3 protein: CASSEGTYGSRGEKLFF. For the CDR3, the DNA is TGTGCCAGCAGTGAAGGGACCTACGGCTCTAGGGGTGAAAAACTGTTTTTT. V gene TRBV27 combines with J gene TRBJ1-4, with a tentative D call TRBD1 (5 bases). The length of the CDR3 is 17 residues. The V gene lost 5 bases and the J gene lost 7 bases, with 23 bases spanning the gap. Germline V gene lookup returns CDR1 MNHEY and CDR2 SMNVEV (reference sequence).

V gene TRBV29-1 combines with J gene TRBJ2-5; D is uncertain. Per the germline V gene, CDR1 is SQVTM and CDR2 is ANQGSEA. V gave up 4 bases and J gave up 2 bases, with 5 bases separating them. The CDR3 runs to 11 residues. The DNA of the CDR3 is TGCAGCGTTGCCCCTCAAGAGACCCAGTACTTC. Translated: CSVAPQETQYF.

The rearrangement links TRBV11-2 to TRBJ2-5, with TRBD1 identical over 7 bases. This CDR3 spans 13 amino acids. Trimming cost V 5 bases and J 2 bases; bases outside gene matches: 2. CDR1 is SGHAT and CDR2 is FQNNGV in the germline V gene. The CDR3 coding sequence is TGTGCCAGCAGCCGGGACAGACAAGAGACCCAGTACTTC. It translates to CASSRDRQETQYF. Variable domain in full (rest from reference TRBV11-2 and TRBJ2-5): EAGVAQSPRYKIIEKRQSVAFWCNPISGHATLYWYQQILGQGPKLLIQFQNNGVVDDSQLPKDRFSAERLKGVDSTLKIQPAKLEDSAVYLCASSRDRQETQYFGPGTRLLVL.

The DNA of the CDR3 is TGTGCCTGGAGTCGAGAAGAGACCCAGTACTTC. This encodes CAWSREETQYF. The rearrangement links TRBV30 to TRBJ2-5, with D unclear. The CDR3 totals 11 residues. Looked up from germline, CDR1 is GTSNPN and CDR2 is SVGIG (reference sequence). The V and J ends lost 2 bases and 3 bases respectively, with 4 bases between them.

The rearrangement uses TRBV11-2 and TRBJ2-1, with D possibly being TRBD2 (6 bases). Germline lookup yields CDR1 SGHAT and CDR2 FQNNGV. V was trimmed by 6 bases and J by 8 bases, leaving 20 bases between them. The length of the CDR3 is 15 residues. The CDR3 DNA sequence: TGTGCCAGCAGTTCCTTCTATGGGCGGGGAGATGAGCAGTTCTTC. Translation: CASSSFYGRGDEQFF.